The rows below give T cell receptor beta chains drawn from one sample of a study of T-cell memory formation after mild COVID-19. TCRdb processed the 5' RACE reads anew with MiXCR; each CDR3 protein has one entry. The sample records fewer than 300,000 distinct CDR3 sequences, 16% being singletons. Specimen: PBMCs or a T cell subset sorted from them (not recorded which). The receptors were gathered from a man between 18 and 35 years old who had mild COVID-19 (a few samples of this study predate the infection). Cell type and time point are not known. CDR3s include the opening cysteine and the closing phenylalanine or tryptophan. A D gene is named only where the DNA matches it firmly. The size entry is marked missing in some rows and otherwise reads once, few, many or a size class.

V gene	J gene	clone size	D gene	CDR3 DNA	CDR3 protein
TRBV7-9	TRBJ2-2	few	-	TGTGCCAGCAGATACACCATCACCAATTTGGACACCGGGGAGCTGTTTTTT	CASRYTITNLDTGELFF
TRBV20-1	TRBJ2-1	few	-	TGCAGTGCTAGAGAGGCAGCGATCCACAATGAGCAGTTCTTC	CSAREAAIHNEQFF
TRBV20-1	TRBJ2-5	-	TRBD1	TGCAGCATTGGGACAGGGGAGACCCAGTACTTC	CSIGTGETQYF
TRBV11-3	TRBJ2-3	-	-	TGTGCCAGCAGCTTTGATGGGGAAGGTCTGTATTTT	CASSFDGEGLYF
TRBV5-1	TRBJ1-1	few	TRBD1	TGCGCCAGCAGCCAATATAGGACAGGGGCTGAAGCTTTCTTT	CASSQYRTGAEAFF
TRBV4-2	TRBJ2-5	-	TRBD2	TGTGCCAGCAGCCAAGGGACTAGCGGGGGGGCCGGCCAAGAGACCCAGTACTTC	CASSQGTSGGAGQETQYF
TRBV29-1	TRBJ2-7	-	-	TGCAGCGTTGTCCGGGTCCCGGGGCCCTACGAGCAGTACTTC	CSVVRVPGPYEQYF
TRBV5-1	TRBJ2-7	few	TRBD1	TGCGCCAGCAGCTGGGACGGGACAGCCTCCTACGAGCAGTACTTC	CASSWDGTASYEQYF
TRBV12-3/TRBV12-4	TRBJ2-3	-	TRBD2	TGTGCCAGCAGTTTAACCGCGGGGGTTAACACAGATACGCAGTATTTT	CASSLTAGVNTDTQYF
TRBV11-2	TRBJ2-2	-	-	TGTGCCAGCAGCGCCGACTTCCTATTGGCCGGGGAGCTGTTTTTT	CASSADFLLAGELFF
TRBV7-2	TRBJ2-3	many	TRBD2	TGTGCCAGCCATGGACTAGCGAGCACAGATACGCAGTATTTT	CASHGLASTDTQYF
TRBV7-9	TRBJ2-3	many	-	TGTGCCAGCAGCCTGGACTCAACCCCAGATACGCAGTATTTT	CASSLDSTPDTQYF
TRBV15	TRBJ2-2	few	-	TGTGCCACCAGCAGAGATTACGGGGCCGGGGAGCTGTTTTTT	CATSRDYGAGELFF